These T cell receptor beta chains were read from a single sample in a study of OX40 agonist ivuxolimab in advanced cancers. Libraries were prepared by immunoSEQ multiplex PCR; TCRdb keeps only in-frame clonotypes and omits some of them. The table includes tens of thousands of clones, under 80% detected once. The sequences come from CD4+ or CD8+ T cells sorted from blood, collected in a trial of the OX40 agonist ivuxolimab. The receptors come from an adult with an advanced solid tumor such as melanoma, head and neck, liver or kidney cancer. The CDR3 runs from the conserved cysteine through the conserved F or W. D genes are given only for firm matches. Only some rows state a clone size, as once, few, many or a class for expanded clones.

>TRBJ1-2|NA|NA|TRBV20-1
TGCAGTGCTTACAGCATGTATGGCTACACCTTC
CSAYSMYGYTF
>TRBJ1-3|NA|NA|TRBV7-2
TGTGCCAGCAGCTCGGATCAGAACCCCGGAAACACCATATATTTT
CASSSDQNPGNTIYF
>TRBJ2-7|NA|NA|TRBV6-6
TGTGCCAGCAACTTCGGACGAGACCCCTTGAACTTC
CASNFGRDPLNF
>TRBJ2-1|TRBD2|few|TRBV2
TGTGCCAGCATCGAGGGCGCGGGAGGGAGGCATGAGCAGTTCTTC
CASIEGAGGRHEQFF
>TRBJ1-2|NA|NA|TRBV29-1
TGCAGCGTTTCTGGGGGGGGTAACTATGGCTACACCTTC
CSVSGGGNYGYTF
>TRBJ2-3|NA|NA|TRBV9
TGTGCCAGCAGCGAAACCGGGACGGCTAGCACAGATACGCAGTATTTT
CASSETGTASTDTQYF
>TRBJ2-1|NA|NA|TRBV18
TGTGCCAGCTCGGCGGGGTCCTACAATGAGCAGTTCTTC
CASSAGSYNEQFF
>TRBJ2-6|TRBD1|NA|TRBV7-9
TGTGCCAGCAGCGATACAGGGGCTGGGGCCAACGTCCTGACTTTC
CASSDTGAGANVLTF
>TRBJ1-3|NA|NA|TRBV11-2
TGTGCCAGCAGCTTAGCCTCGGCGCGTACTGGAAACACCATATATTTT
CASSLASARTGNTIYF
>TRBJ1-3|TRBD1|NA|TRBV9
TGTGCCAGCAGCGCCGGGACAGGGGCTGGAGACACCATATATTTT
CASSAGTGAGDTIYF
>TRBJ1-1|NA|NA|TRBV18
TGTGCCAGCTCAAGAACGGGAGGGGACACTGAAGCTTTCTTT
CASSRTGGDTEAFF
>TRBJ1-2|TRBD1|NA|TRBV27
TGTGCCAGCAGTTTGTACGGGACAGGGGAATTCTATGGCTACACCTTC
CASSLYGTGEFYGYTF
>TRBJ1-5|TRBD1|NA|TRBV28
TGTGCCAGCAGTTTACAGACAGGGGGTAGGCAGCCCCAGCATTTT
CASSLQTGGRQPQHF
>TRBJ2-2|TRBD1|NA|TRBV15
TGTGCCACCAGCAGTTCTGACAGGGTAGCGAACACCGGGGAGCTGTTTTTT
CATSSSDRVANTGELFF
>TRBJ1-5|TRBD1|NA|TRBV7-9
TGTGCCAGCAGCTTAGGGACAGGGATCGGGGATCAGCCCCAGCATTTT
CASSLGTGIGDQPQHF
>TRBJ1-2|TRBD1|NA|TRBV7-2
TGTGCCAGCAGCGGCCGGGACAGGGTTGCCTATGGCTACACCTTC
CASSGRDRVAYGYTF
>TRBJ1-4|TRBD1|NA|TRBV2
TGTGCCAGCAGCCGGGACAGTAATGAAAAACTGTTTTTT
CASSRDSNEKLFF
>TRBJ1-2|NA|NA|TRBV18
TGTGCCAGCTCACCACTGGCACAGACTAACTATGGCTACACCTTC
CASSPLAQTNYGYTF
>TRBJ2-3|NA|NA|TRBV19
TGTGCCAGTAGTACTCGCGCCACAGACCCTGCGCAGTATTTT
CASSTRATDPAQYF
>TRBJ2-6|NA|NA|TRBV28
TGTGCCAGCAGTACCCCGAGGGGGGCCAACGTCCTGACTTTC
CASSTPRGANVLTF
>TRBJ2-3|NA|NA|TRBV10-3
TGTGCCATCAGTGATGAGGGGGGCTTCACAGATACGCAGTATTTT
CAISDEGGFTDTQYF
>TRBJ2-7|TRBD2|NA|TRBV6-6
TGTGCCAGCAGTGAGAGGACTAGCGGGGTCTACGAGCAGTACTTC
CASSERTSGVYEQYF
>TRBJ1-2|TRBD1|NA|TRBV10-3
TGTGCCATCAGATTTACAGGGGAAGGTGGCTACACCTTC
CAIRFTGEGGYTF
>TRBJ2-1|TRBD1|NA|TRBV7-9
TGTGCCAGCAGCTTTACCCGGGACAGGTCCTACAATGAGCAGTTCTTC
CASSFTRDRSYNEQFF
>TRBJ1-2|TRBD1|NA|TRBV2
TGTGCCAGCAGTCCTGACAGGGGGGATGGCTACACCTTC
CASSPDRGDGYTF
>TRBJ1-1|NA|few|TRBV28
TGTGCCAGCAGCCCCGCACGTGAAGCTTTCTTT
CASSPAREAFF
>TRBJ1-6|NA|NA|TRBV19
TGTGCCAGTAGGAGCGGGGATAATAATTCACCCCTCCACTTT
CASRSGDNNSPLHF
>TRBJ2-7|TRBD2|once|TRBV6-1
TGTGCCAGCACCTCGAGCGGGAGATTCCCCTACGAGCAGTACTTC
CASTSSGRFPYEQYF
>TRBJ1-5|TRBD1|NA|TRBV6-4
TGTGCCAGCAGTGACACCAACAGGGGACTACGCTTTCGGCCCCAGCATTTT
CASSDTNRGLRFRPQHF
>TRBJ2-2|TRBD1|few|TRBV6-1
TGTGCCAGCAGGAGAGGACAGGGGGACACCGGGGAGCTGTTTTTT
CASRRGQGDTGELFF
>TRBJ2-2|NA|few|TRBV7-9
TGTGCCAGCAGCCCTTGGGGGGCTGAGGGGACGGCCGGGGAGCTGTTTTTT
CASSPWGAEGTAGELFF
>TRBJ1-4|TRBD1|NA|TRBV27
TGTGCCACCAGGGGGGGGCCGGGGGCTAATGAAAAACTGTTTTTT
CATRGGPGANEKLFF
>TRBJ1-5|NA|NA|TRBV5-4
TGTGCCAGCAGCTTAACAGGAGGGGGGGGCTATAGCAATCAGCCCCAGCATTTT
CASSLTGGGGYSNQPQHF
>TRBJ2-3|NA|NA|TRBV5-6
TGTGCCAGCAGCCCCTCCTTCTTCCGGACGTCTGGCACAGATACGCAGTATTTT
CASSPSFFRTSGTDTQYF
>TRBJ1-1|NA|NA|TRBV23-1
TGCGCCAGCAGTCAAAGGGTCAGGGGTGTCCACCGTGGGACTGAAGCTTTCTTT
CASSQRVRGVHRGTEAFF
>TRBJ1-3|TRBD1|NA|TRBV5-4
TGTGCCAGCAGCACCGGGACAGGGACTGGAAACACCATATATTTT
CASSTGTGTGNTIYF
>TRBJ2-5|TRBD2|once|TRBV7-2
TGTGCCAGCAGCCAAGGGACTAGCGGTCAAGAGACCCAGTACTTC
CASSQGTSGQETQYF
>TRBJ2-1|NA|NA|TRBV7-2
TGTGCCAGCAGCTTTGCGCGCTACAATGAGCAGTTCTTC
CASSFARYNEQFF
>TRBJ2-1|NA|NA|TRBV11-2
TGTGCCAGCAGCTTAGATCCCTCTAGGCGCAATGAGCAGTTCTTC
CASSLDPSRRNEQFF
>TRBJ2-1|TRBD1|NA|TRBV5-1
TGCGCCAGCAGCCACGCCGGGACAGAGAGATACAATGAGCAGTTCTTC
CASSHAGTERYNEQFF
>TRBJ1-4|NA|NA|TRBV4-3
TGCGCCAGCAGCCAAGAAAACAGGTGGGCCGAAAAACTGTTTTTT
CASSQENRWAEKLFF
>TRBJ2-7|TRBD1|NA|TRBV13
TGTGCCAGCAGCTTAGGGACAGGGGGCAGGTACGAGCAGTACTTC
CASSLGTGGRYEQYF
>TRBJ2-7|TRBD1|NA|TRBV2
TGTGCCAGCAGAGGACAGGGAGACAACTACGAGCAGTACTTC
CASRGQGDNYEQYF
>TRBJ1-2|TRBD1|NA|TRBV18
TGTGCCAGCTCACCCTTGACAGGGGAATACACCTTC
CASSPLTGEYTF